The 26 T cell receptor beta chains below all came from one sample that was sequenced in a study of breast tumors, draining lymph nodes, adjacent tissues (dated by TCRdb to about 2016). Library creation used multiplex PCR. This sample was sequenced with an Illumina HiSeq 2000. TCRdb's own reprocessing of the public reads used fastp at Q25 and MiXCR and kept productive beta chains. Every CDR3 protein is listed once, alongside the most common genes and DNA of its rows. In all, the sample holds around 150,000 distinct CDR3 sequences, and 30% to 35% of those were seen once. About 2.3% of the sample comes from the top ten. Lymph node samples were obtained from the axillary draining lymph nodes of breast cancer patients. Sequenced: axillary lymph node tissue. The receptors shown here come from a female donor with breast cancer. Some clones in this sample may be carry-over from other donors' samples.

The table lists this clonotype with a few counts. The CDR3 loop is CASGPSVMNTEAFF. In DNA form, the CDR3 reads TGTGCTAGTGGGCCCTCAGTGATGAACACTGAAGCTTTCTTT. The rearrangement links TRBV12-5 to TRBJ1-1; D is uncertain. Per the germline V gene, CDR1 is LGHNT and CDR2 is FRNRAP. The CDR3 is 14 residues long. The V and J ends lost 6 bases and 0 bases respectively, with 11 bases between them.

As to this clonotype: With a much larger clone just one base away, this may be a read error. The V gene is TRBV6-5, the J gene TRBJ2-5; 8 bases line up with TRBD2. There are 13 residues in the CDR3. V dropped 5 bases and J dropped 7; count of bases not matched to a gene: 6. The germline CDR1 and CDR2 sequences are MNHEY and SVGAGI. DNA for the CDR3: TGTGCCAGCAGTGCCCCGGGGGGGGGGACCCAGTACTTC. It codes for CASSAPGGGTQYF.

In its sample, this clonotype was seen many times. This sequence joins TRBV20-1 and TRBJ2-1; 9 bases match TRBD1. This CDR3 has 14 amino acids. V lost 2 bases, J lost 8 bases, and 7 bases stayed unmatched. CDR1 is DFQATT, CDR2 SNEGSKA, per germline (reference sequence). CDR3 sequence (DNA): TGCAGTGCTAGATTGGACAGGGGCAGGGATGAGCAGTTCTTC. As protein: CSARLDRGRDEQFF.

The table lists this clonotype with many counts. CDR3 bases: TGTGCCACCAGCAGAGAGATCAGCGCTAGCAATCAGCCCCAGCATTTT. This translates into CATSREISASNQPQHF. This rearrangement joins TRBV15 to TRBJ1-5; no clear D gene. The V and J ends lost 0 bases and 0 bases respectively, with 9 bases between them. Looked up from germline, CDR1 is LNHNV and CDR2 is YYDKDF (reference sequence). This CDR3 region has 16 residues.

As regards this clonotype: At one end, the junction sequence differs from germline, possibly due to a read error. This rearrangement joins TRBV28 to TRBJ2-7; D is ambiguous. The CDR3 spans 14 residues. Germline loops: CDR1 MDHEN, CDR2 SYDVKM. CDR3 protein: CANSFSPATYEQYF. In DNA form, the CDR3 reads TGTGCCAACAGTTTCTCCCCGGCGACCTACGAGCAGTACTTC.

The chain joins TRBV4-1 to TRBJ1-6; 9 bases are a match to TRBD1. Per germline, CDR1 MGHRA and CDR2 YSYEKL. The CDR3 covers 15 residues. After removal of 0 bases from V and 18 bases from J, the junction contained 12 bases not matched to a gene. The CDR3 protein is CASSQDGGQGNQPHF. The CDR3 DNA reads TGCGCCAGCAGCCAAGATGGGGGACAGGGCAATCAGCCCCACTTT.

This clonotype was counted many times. CDR3 in DNA: TGTGCCAGCAGTGAAGGGTCGGTCCGAACCTACGAGCAGTACGTC. This gives the protein CASSEGSVRTYEQYV. The J gene is TRBJ2-7, the V gene TRBV6-1; no definite D call. From germline, CDR1 is MNHNS and CDR2 SASEGT. Trimming took 1 base from V and 2 from J, leaving 12 bases between them. The CDR3 sequence is 15 residues long.

This clonotype has ten or more counts. The rearrangement links TRBV4-3 to TRBJ1-2, with D unresolved. Per the germline V gene, CDR1 is LGHNA and CDR2 is YSLEER. CDR3 length: 15 amino acids. V was trimmed by 0 bases and J by 1 base, leaving 9 bases between them. The CDR3: CASSQDQQFNYGYTF. The CDR3 DNA follows: TGCGCCAGCAGCCAAGACCAGCAATTTAACTATGGCTACACCTTC.

Comments on this clonotype: This could be a read error, since a much larger clone is one nucleotide away. V gene TRBV9 combines with J gene TRBJ2-5, with D perhaps matching TRBD1 or TRBD2 (5 bases each). The CDR3 consists of 14 residues. Germline values: CDR1 SGDLS, CDR2 YYNGEE. In DNA, the CDR3 is TGTGCCAGCAGCGCGACAGCTCCTCAAGGGACCCAGTCCTTC. This translates into CASSATAPQGTQSF.

The sample holds many counts of this clonotype. The chain couples TRBV30 to TRBJ1-5; maybe TRBD1 (5 bases). Germline V gene lookup returns CDR1 GTSNPN and CDR2 SVGIG (reference sequence). CDR3 size: 15 residues. Trimming took off 1 base at V and 1 base at J, with 11 bases between the two ends. The CDR3 spells CAWSGGDSSNQPQHF. In DNA form, the CDR3 reads TGTGCCTGGAGTGGGGGCGACAGCAGCAATCAGCCCCAGCATTTT. Variable domain in full (rest from reference TRBV30 and TRBJ1-5): SQTIHQWPATLVQPVGSPLSLECTVEGTSNPNLYWYRQAAGRGLQLLFYSVGIGQISSEVPQNLSASRPQDRQFILSSKKLLLSDSGFYLCAWSGGDSSNQPQHFGDGTRLSIL.

This clonotype was counted ten times or more. The chain combines TRBV15 with TRBJ2-6, with D tentatively TRBD2 (7 bases). V lost 2 bases to trimming and J lost 2 bases, with 16 bases between them. Per germline, CDR1 LNHNV and CDR2 YYDKDF (reference sequence). This CDR3 spans 18 amino acids. In DNA, the CDR3 is TGTGCCACCAGCAGAAAATACGTAGGGGGGGCTGGGGCCAACGTCCTGACTTTC. Protein sequence: CATSRKYVGGAGANVLTF.

Points on this clonotype: Being one base from a much bigger clone, this may be a read error. This rearrangement joins TRBV29-1 to TRBJ2-5; tentatively, D is TRBD2 (6 bases). Germline loops: CDR1 SQVTM, CDR2 ANQGSEA. V gave up 6 bases and J gave up 10 bases, with 12 bases separating them. The length of the CDR3 is 10 residues. In DNA form, the CDR3 reads TGCAGCGTGATAAGCGGGTTCCAGTACTTC. Amino acid sequence: CSVISGFQYF.

The chain combines TRBV7-9 with TRBJ2-3; perhaps D is TRBD1 or TRBD2 (6 bases each). Germline CDR1 reads SEHNR; CDR2 reads FQNEAQ (reference sequence). The CDR3 consists of 14 residues. With 5 bases removed from V and 2 bases from J, the gap between germline ends came to 11 bases. CDR3 sequence: CASSAEGDTDTQYF. The DNA of the CDR3 is TGTGCCAGCAGCGCGGAGGGGGACACAGATACGCAGTATTTT.

A word on this clonotype: One base away lies a much larger clone, so this may be a sequencing read error. Because the CDR3 is missing its conserved closing phenylalanine or tryptophan, this is likely a read error. The chain employs TRBV6-6 and TRBJ2-7; no firm D call. The V end lost 0 bases, the J end lost 3 bases, and 6 bases lay between the germline ends. Germline V gene data show CDR1 as MNHNY and CDR2 as SVGAGI (reference sequence). This CDR3 has 13 residues. Here the CDR3 DNA reads TGTGCCAGCAGTTACTCGCTGTACTACGAGCAGTACCTC. It is translated as CASSYSLYYEQYL.

This clonotype was seen ten or more times. The chain joins TRBV6-2 or TRBV6-3 to TRBJ2-7, with unresolved D. V shed 0 bases and J shed 0 bases, with 9 bases lying between them. The CDR3 length is 15 residues. Germline values: CDR1 MNHEY, CDR2 SVGEGT. The CDR3 sequence: CASSYSPVPSYEQYV. The CDR3 bases are TGTGCCAGCAGTTACTCGCCAGTACCCTCCTACGAGCAGTACGTC.

Ten or more counts support this clonotype. The gene calls are TRBV7-3 and TRBJ2-7; perhaps TRBD1 as D (5 bases). Germline values: CDR1 SGHTA, CDR2 FQGTGA. The length of the CDR3 is 13 residues. The V end lost 2 bases, the J end lost 0 bases, and 5 bases lay between the germline ends. The CDR3 sequence: CASSLDSSYEQYF. CDR3 in DNA: TGTGCCAGCAGCTTAGACAGCTCCTACGAGCAGTACTTC.

This clonotype has ten or more counts. The chain uses TRBV20-1 and TRBJ1-6, with 7 bases fitting TRBD1. V gave up 3 bases and J gave up 0 bases; unmatched junction bases: 8. CDR3 size: 17 residues. Looked up from germline, CDR1 is DFQATT and CDR2 is SNEGSKA (reference sequence). The CDR3: CSASEGGTPSYNSPLHF. In nucleotides, the CDR3 is TGCAGTGCTAGTGAAGGGGGCACCCCCTCCTATAATTCACCCCTCCACTTT.

This clonotype was observed many times. V and J are TRBV7-9 and TRBJ1-4; 8 bases fit TRBD1. The junction had 8 bases not matched to a gene; V was cut back by 5 bases and J by 0 bases. The CDR3 runs to 17 residues. Germline CDR1 is SEHNR and CDR2 is FQNEAQ (reference sequence). The chain's CDR3 is CASSPGQGAATNEKLFF. CDR3 bases: TGTGCCAGCAGCCCCGGTCAGGGGGCGGCAACTAATGAAAAACTGTTTTTT.

In this sample, this clonotype turned up many times. The rearrangement links TRBV29-1 to TRBJ1-2; 7 bases are shared with TRBD1. V lost 6 bases to trimming and J lost 7 bases; unmatched junction nucleotides: 8. This CDR3 is 12 amino acids long. CDR1 and CDR2 (germline): SQVTM, ANQGSEA. Here the CDR3 reads CSVKDTGAGYTF. The CDR3 DNA reads as TGCAGCGTGAAAGATACAGGGGCTGGCTACACCTTC.

This chain joins TRBV12-3 or TRBV12-4 and TRBJ1-6; D is possibly TRBD1 (6 bases). V was trimmed by 3 bases and J by 1 base, leaving 16 bases between them. The CDR3 is 18 amino acids. The CDR3 DNA is TGTGCCAGCAGTTTCTTAGCGGGGGGGCGGTCCTATAATTCACCCCTCCACTTT. Its translation is CASSFLAGGRSYNSPLHF.

This clonotype was observed at least ten times. V gene TRBV10-3 combines with J gene TRBJ1-5; unclear D gene. V was cut by 3 bases and J by 9 bases, with 12 bases left in between. The CDR3 totals 13 residues. Germline values: CDR1 ENHRY, CDR2 SYGVKD. The CDR3 reads CAISDTALGPQHF. DNA of the CDR3: TGTGCCATCAGTGATACAGCCCTGGGGCCCCAGCATTTT.

This clonotype was picked up a small number of times. This chain connects TRBV20-1 to TRBJ1-1; TRBD1 might be the D (6 bases). The V and J ends lost 6 bases and 11 bases respectively, with 25 bases between them. The germline V gene encodes CDR1 DFQATT and CDR2 SNEGSKA (reference sequence). The CDR3 totals 14 residues. Here the CDR3 reads CSAPNGGLAVGAFF. The CDR3 nucleotides are TGCAGTGCCCCTAACGGGGGCCTGGCTGTGGGGGCTTTCTTT.

As regards this clonotype: No conserved phenylalanine or tryptophan ends this CDR3, so it is likely a read error. No DNA is shown, since the ends of the CDR3 on it are uncertain; the CDR3 is the one TCRdb lists. The chain joins TRBV7-2 to TRBJ2-5. The germline V gene has CDR1 SGHTA and CDR2 FQGNSA. The CDR3 is 8 residues long, ends included. The CDR3 here is CASSFEVG.

Details on this clonotype: A much bigger clone sits one base away, suggesting this may be a read error. V gene TRBV28 combines with J gene TRBJ2-3; D call uncertain. The germline V gene has CDR1 MDHEN and CDR2 SYDVKM. V lost 5 bases, J lost 8 bases, and 17 bases lay in between. The length of the CDR3 is 14 residues. This CDR3 reads CASSPAGSGRTQYF. In DNA, the CDR3 is TGTGCCAGCAGTCCCGCTGGGTCCGGGCGTACGCAGTATTTT.

At least ten counts were recorded for this clonotype. V and J are TRBV9 and TRBJ2-1; 8 bases are a match to TRBD2. Germline loops: CDR1 SGDLS, CDR2 YYNGEE. The CDR3 consists of 15 residues. V lost 0 bases, J lost 5 bases, and 4 bases stayed unmatched. CDR3 in amino acids: CASSVGTGGDNEQFF. The CDR3 DNA reads TGTGCCAGCAGCGTAGGCACCGGGGGGGACAATGAGCAGTTCTTC.

This clonotype was seen more than once but under ten times. The rearrangement links TRBV29-1 to TRBJ1-1; weak D call: TRBD1 (5 bases). The CDR3 is 13 amino acids. CDR1 SQVTM and CDR2 ANQGSEA come from the germline V gene. V shed 7 bases and J shed 4 bases, with 16 bases lying between them. This CDR3 reads CSAAQGGGTEAFF. The CDR3 region has the DNA TGCAGCGCCGCCCAGGGAGGTGGCACTGAAGCTTTCTTT.